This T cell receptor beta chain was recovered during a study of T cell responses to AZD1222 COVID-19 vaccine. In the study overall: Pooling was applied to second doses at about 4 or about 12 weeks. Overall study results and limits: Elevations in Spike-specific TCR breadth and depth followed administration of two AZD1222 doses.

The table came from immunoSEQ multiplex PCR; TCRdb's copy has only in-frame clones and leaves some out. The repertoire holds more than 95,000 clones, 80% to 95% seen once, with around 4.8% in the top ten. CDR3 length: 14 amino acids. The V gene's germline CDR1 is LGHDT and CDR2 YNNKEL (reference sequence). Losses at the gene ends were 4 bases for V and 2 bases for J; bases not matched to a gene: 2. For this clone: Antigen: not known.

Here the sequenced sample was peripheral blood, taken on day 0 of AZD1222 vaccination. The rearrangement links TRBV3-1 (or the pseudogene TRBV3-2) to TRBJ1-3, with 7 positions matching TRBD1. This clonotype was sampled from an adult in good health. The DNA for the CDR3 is TGTGCCAGCAGCCGGACAGGAACTGGAAACACCATATATTTT. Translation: CASSRTGTGNTIYF.